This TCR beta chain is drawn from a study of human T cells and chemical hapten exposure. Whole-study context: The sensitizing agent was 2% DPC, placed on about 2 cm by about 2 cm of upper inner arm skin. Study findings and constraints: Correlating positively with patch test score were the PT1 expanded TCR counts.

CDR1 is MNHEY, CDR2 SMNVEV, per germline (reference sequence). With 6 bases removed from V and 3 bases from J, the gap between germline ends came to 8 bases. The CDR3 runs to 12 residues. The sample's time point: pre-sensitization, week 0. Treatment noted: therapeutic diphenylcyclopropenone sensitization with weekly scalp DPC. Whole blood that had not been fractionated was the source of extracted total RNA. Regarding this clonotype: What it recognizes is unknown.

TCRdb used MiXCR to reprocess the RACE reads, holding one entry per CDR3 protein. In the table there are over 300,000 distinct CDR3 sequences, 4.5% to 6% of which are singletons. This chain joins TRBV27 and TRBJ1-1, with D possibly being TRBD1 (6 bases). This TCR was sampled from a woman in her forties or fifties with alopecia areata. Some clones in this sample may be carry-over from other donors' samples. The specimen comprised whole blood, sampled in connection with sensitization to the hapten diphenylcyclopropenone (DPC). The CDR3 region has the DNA TGTGCCAGCAGGGACAGTTACACTGAAGCTTTCTTT. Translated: CASRDSYTEAFF.